The T cell receptor beta chain under discussion was sequenced for a study of blood T cell repertoires in COVID-19. Overall study: There were acute and convalescent COVID-19 samples, and they came from the United States, Italy and Spain. Sample material is recorded as cDNA or gDNA derived from T cells, B-cell-depleted T cells, or PBMCs.

The junction had 10 bases not matched to a gene; V was cut back by 6 bases and J by 3 bases. Germline V gives CDR1 SNHLY, CDR2 FYNNEI. There are 16 residues in the CDR3. In the original workflow: Reference gene primer amplification in the assay estimated nucleated cell counts. TCRdb's table, derived via immunoSEQ multiplex PCR, lists solely in-frame clones and lacks some. D and trimming were read from the DNA, whereas the V and J calls and clone size are those reported in that table. The sample lists a few hundred thousand clones, roughly 86% occurring once. This TCR came from a woman between 50 and 59 years old who had been exposed to COVID-19. The sequenced material came from PBMCs or T cells enriched from blood (not recorded which). The genes are TRBV2 and TRBJ2-1; 8 bases are shared with TRBD2. CDR3 amino acids: CASRFGGAQSYNEQFF. For the CDR3, the DNA is TGTGCCAGCAGGTTCGGGGGGGCTCAAAGCTACAATGAGCAGTTCTTC.